This T cell receptor beta chain came from a study of cytomegalovirus exposure and HLA in healthy donors. Both 60 Vbeta primers and 13 Jbeta primers went into the PCR. Measured with immunoSEQ multiplex PCR; TCRdb has only the in-frame clones, and not every one. Among approximately 110,000 clones listed, 78% were seen once. Germline V CDR1 and CDR2: SNHLY, FYNNEI. This CDR3 has 15 residues. The trim removed 4 bases at V and 6 bases at J, leaving 8 bases unmatched. On this clone: The target antigen is unknown.

Study conclusions and caveats: Roughly uniform depth of sequencing across donors was assumed in presence/absence analyses.

The sequence was obtained from a man between 40 and 49 years old in good health and CMV-seronegative. Specimen: PBMCs. The rearrangement uses TRBV2 and TRBJ2-1; TRBD1 aligns across 8 bases. CDR3 nucleotides: TGTGCCAGCAGTGTTGGACAGGGACGACTCAATGAGCAGTTCTTC. The encoded protein is CASSVGQGRLNEQFF.